This T cell receptor beta chain was identified during a study of control samples from healthy donors and cancer patients (dated by TCRdb to 2020 to 2022). Turning to this clone: Its antigen target is currently unknown. No base qualities exist here, and no much larger clone lies one base off it.

Its CDR3 holds 15 amino acids, cysteine through phenylalanine. Kept here is only the CDR3 DNA, which spans 45 bases and is read in frame from base 1. CDR1 and CDR2, per the germline V gene, are MGHRA and YSYEKL. The germline V end is reduced by 3 bases and the J end by 4 bases; junction bases left unmatched: 6. Preparation of the library involved the immunoSEQ multiplex PCR assay. The clones in this table, taken by TCRdb from immuneACCESS, are in-frame only. Not every clone is retained; where verified, under half of the shortfall comes from an unresolved V gene, and the cause of the rest is unknown. Present in this sample are about 220,000 clones, roughly 94% of which were seen just once. Approximately 1.5% of the sample rests with the top ten.

The chain joins TRBV4-1 to TRBJ1-1; the central 9 bases match TRBD1. The sequenced sample consisted of blood. The sequence was collected from a man aged 45 to 65 in good health. The DNA reads TGCGCCAGCAGCCAGATGACAGGGGGAGTCACTGAAGCTTTCTTT. This is translated as CASSQMTGGVTEAFF.